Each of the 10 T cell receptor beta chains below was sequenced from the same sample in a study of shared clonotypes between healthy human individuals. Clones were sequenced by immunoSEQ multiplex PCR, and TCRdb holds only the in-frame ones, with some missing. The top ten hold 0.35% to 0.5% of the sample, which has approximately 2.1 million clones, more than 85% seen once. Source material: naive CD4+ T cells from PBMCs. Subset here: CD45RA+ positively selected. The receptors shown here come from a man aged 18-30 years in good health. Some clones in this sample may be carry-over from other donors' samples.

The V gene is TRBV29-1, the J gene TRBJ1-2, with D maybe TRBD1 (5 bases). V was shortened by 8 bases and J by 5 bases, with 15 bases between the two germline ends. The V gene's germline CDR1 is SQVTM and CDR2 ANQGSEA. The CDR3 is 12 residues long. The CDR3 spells CSPRGRRYGYTF. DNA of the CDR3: TGCAGCCCCCGGGGCAGGCGGTATGGCTACACCTTC.

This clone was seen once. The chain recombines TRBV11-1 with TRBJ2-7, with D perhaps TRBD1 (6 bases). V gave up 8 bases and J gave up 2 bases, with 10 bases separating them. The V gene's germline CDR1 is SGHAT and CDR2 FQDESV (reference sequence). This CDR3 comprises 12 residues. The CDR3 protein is CASAGVPYEQYF. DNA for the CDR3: TGTGCCAGCGCAGGGGTTCCCTACGAGCAGTACTTC. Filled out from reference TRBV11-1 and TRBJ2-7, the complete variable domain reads EAEVAQSPRYKITEKSQAVAFWCDPISGHATLYWYRQILGQGPELLVQFQDESVVDDSQLPKDRFSAERLKGVDSTLKIQPAELGDSAMYLCASAGVPYEQYFGPGTRLTVT.

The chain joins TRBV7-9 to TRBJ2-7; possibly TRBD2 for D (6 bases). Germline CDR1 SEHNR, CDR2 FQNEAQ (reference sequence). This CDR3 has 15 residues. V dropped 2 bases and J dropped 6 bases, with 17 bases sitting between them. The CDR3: CASSLYRTGDAEQYF. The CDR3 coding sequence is TGTGCCAGCAGCTTATACCGCACGGGAGACGCCGAGCAGTACTTC.

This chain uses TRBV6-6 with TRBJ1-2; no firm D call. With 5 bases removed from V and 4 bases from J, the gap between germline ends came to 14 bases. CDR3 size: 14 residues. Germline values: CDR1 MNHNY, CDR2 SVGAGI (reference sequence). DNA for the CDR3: TGTGCCAGCAGTCCGCCCGGGAGGCCCTATGGCTACACCTTC. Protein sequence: CASSPPGRPYGYTF.

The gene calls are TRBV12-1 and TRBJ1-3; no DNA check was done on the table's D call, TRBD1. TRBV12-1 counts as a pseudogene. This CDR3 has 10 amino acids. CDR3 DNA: TGTGCCAGCCCGGGACAGGGAGAGTATTTT. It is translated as CASPGQGEYF.

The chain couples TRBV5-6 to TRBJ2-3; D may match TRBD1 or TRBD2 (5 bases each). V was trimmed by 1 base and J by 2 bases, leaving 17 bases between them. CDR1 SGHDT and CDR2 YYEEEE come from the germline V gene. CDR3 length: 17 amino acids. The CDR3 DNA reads TGTGCCAGCAGCTTGCAAGGGACGCTAGAATCCACAGATACGCAGTATTTT. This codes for CASSLQGTLESTDTQYF.

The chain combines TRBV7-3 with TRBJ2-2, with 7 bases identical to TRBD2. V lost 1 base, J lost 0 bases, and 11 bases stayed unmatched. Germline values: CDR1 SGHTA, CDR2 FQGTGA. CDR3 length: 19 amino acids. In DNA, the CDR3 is TGTGCCAGCAGCTTAATGGGACCAGCCACTAGCGCGAACACCGGGGAGCTGTTTTTT. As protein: CASSLMGPATSANTGELFF.

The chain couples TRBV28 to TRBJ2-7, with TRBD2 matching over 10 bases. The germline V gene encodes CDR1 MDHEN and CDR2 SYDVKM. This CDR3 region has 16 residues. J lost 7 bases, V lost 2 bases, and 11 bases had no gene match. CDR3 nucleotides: TGTGCCAGCAGTTTAGGGGGAGCGGGAGGGGCCGGGGAGCAGTACTTC. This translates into CASSLGGAGGAGEQYF.

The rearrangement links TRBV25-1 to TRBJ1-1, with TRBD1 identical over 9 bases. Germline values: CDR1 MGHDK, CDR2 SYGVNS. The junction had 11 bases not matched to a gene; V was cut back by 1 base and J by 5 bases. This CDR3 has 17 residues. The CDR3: CASSELGTGGLWTEAFF. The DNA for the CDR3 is TGTGCCAGCAGTGAATTGGGAACAGGGGGCTTGTGGACTGAAGCTTTCTTT. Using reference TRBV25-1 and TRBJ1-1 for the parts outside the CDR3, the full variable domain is EADIYQTPRYLVIGTGKKITLECSQTMGHDKMYWYQQDPGMELHLIHYSYGVNSTEKGDLSSESTVSRIRTEHFPLTLESARPSHTSQYLCASSELGTGGLWTEAFFGQGTRLTVV.

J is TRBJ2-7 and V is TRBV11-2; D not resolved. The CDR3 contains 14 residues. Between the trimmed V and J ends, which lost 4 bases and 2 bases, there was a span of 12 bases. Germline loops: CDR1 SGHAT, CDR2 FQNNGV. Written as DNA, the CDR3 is TGTGCCAGCAGCTCCAAGACACTAACCTACGAGCAGTACTTC. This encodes CASSSKTLTYEQYF.